The T cell receptor beta chain described here comes from a study of T-cell memory formation after mild COVID-19. Each CDR3 protein is one row after TCRdb ran MiXCR on the 5' RACE reads. The repertoire holds about 610,000 distinct CDR3 sequences, with 17% as singletons. This clonotype was seen more than once but under ten times. Trimming cost V 5 bases and J 0 bases, with 13 bases left between them. This CDR3 is built from 15 residues. Germline CDR1 reads SEHNR; CDR2 reads FQNEAQ (reference sequence). The gene calls are TRBV7-9 and TRBJ1-1; the D gene is possibly TRBD1 (5 bases). This receptor was obtained from an adult woman who had mild COVID-19 (a few samples of this study predate the infection). Cell type and time point are not known. Sequencing used PBMCs or a T cell subset sorted from them (not recorded which). The DNA of the CDR3 is TGTGCCAGCAGCACACGACAGAAGTTGAACACTGAAGCTTTCTTT. This encodes CASSTRQKLNTEAFF.